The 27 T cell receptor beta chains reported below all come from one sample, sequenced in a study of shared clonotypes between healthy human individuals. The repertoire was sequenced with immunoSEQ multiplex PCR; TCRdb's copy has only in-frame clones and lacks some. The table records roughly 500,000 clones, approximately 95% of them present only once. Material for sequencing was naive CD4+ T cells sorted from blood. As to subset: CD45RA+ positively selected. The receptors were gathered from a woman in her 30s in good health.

The CDR3 DNA reads as TGTGCCAGCAGTTCCGGCTCGGCTAACACCGGGGAGCTGTTTTTT. Translating it yields CASSSGSANTGELFF. This chain connects TRBV28 to TRBJ2-2; no clear D. Trimming left V 4 bases short and J 2 bases short, with 11 bases between. The CDR3 covers 15 residues. CDR1 is MDHEN and CDR2 is SYDVKM in the germline V gene.

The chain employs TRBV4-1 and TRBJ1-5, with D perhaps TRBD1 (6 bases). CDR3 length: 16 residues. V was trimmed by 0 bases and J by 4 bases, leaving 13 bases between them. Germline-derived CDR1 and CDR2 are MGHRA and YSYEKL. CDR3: CASSQDTGRINQPQHF. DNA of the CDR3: TGCGCCAGCAGCCAAGACACAGGGCGGATAAATCAGCCCCAGCATTTT.

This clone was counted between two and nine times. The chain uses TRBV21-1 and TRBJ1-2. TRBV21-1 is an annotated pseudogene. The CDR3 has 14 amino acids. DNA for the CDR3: TGTGCCAGCAGCAAGGGCGGGAAGACAGGTGGCTACACCTTC. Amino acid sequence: CASSKGGKTGGYTF.

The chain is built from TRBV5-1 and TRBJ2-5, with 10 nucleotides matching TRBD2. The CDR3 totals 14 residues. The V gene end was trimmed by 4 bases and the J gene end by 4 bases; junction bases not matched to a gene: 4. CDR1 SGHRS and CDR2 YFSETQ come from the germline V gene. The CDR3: CASSDPSGRETQYF. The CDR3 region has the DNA TGCGCCAGCAGCGATCCTAGCGGGAGAGAGACCCAGTACTTC. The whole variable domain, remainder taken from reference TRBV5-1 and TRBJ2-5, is KAGVTQTPRYLIKTRGQQVTLSCSPISGHRSVSWYQQTPGQGLQFLFEYFSETQRNKGNFPGRFSGRQFSNSRSEMNVSTLELGDSALYLCASSDPSGRETQYFGPGTRLLVL.

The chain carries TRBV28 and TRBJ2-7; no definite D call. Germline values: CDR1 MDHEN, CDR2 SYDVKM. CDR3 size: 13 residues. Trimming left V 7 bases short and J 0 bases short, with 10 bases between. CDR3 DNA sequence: TGTGCCAGCACCCCCCCGAGCTCCTACGAGCAGTACTTC. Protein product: CASTPPSSYEQYF. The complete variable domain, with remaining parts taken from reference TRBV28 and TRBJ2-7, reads DVKVTQSSRYLVKRTGEKVFLECVQDMDHENMFWYRQDPGLGLRLIYFSYDVKMKEKGDIPEGYSVSREKKERFSLILESASTNQTSMYLCASTPPSSYEQYFGPGTRLTVT.

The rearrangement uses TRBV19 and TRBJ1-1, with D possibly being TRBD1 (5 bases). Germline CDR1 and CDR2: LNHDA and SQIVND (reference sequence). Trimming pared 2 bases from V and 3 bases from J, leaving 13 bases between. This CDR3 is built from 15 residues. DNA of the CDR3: TGTGCCAGTAGTATACGGGAGGGGCACTACACTGAAGCTTTCTTT. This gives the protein CASSIREGHYTEAFF.

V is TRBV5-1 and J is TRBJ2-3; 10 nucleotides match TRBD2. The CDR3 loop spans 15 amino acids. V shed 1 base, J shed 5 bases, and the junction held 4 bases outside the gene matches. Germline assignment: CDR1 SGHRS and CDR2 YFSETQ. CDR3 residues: CASSLLAGVVDTQYF. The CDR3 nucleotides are TGCGCCAGCAGCTTGCTAGCGGGAGTAGTAGATACGCAGTATTTT.

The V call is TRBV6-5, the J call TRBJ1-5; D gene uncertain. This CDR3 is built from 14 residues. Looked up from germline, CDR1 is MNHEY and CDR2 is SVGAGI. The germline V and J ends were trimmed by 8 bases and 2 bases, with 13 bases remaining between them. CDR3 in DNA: TGTGCCAGCCGTCCCCGGAGGGGCAATCAGCCCCAGCATTTT. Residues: CASRPRRGNQPQHF.

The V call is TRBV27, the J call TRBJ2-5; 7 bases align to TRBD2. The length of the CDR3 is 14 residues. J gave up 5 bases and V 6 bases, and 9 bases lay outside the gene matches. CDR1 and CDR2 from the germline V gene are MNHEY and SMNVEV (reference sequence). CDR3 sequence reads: CASRSLAFLETQYF. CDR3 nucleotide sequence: TGTGCCAGCAGATCACTAGCGTTTTTGGAGACCCAGTACTTC.

The CDR3: CASFPILDRDLGEQFF. CDR3 sequence (DNA): TGTGCCAGCTTCCCGATCCTCGACAGGGACTTGGGTGAGCAGTTCTTC. The chain has TRBV5-6 and TRBJ2-1, with a weak D call TRBD1 (7 bases). The CDR3 runs 16 residues. Germline assignment: CDR1 SGHDT and CDR2 YYEEEE. Trimming cost V 7 bases and J 9 bases, with 26 bases left between them. Using reference TRBV5-6 and TRBJ2-1 for the parts outside the CDR3, the full variable domain is DAGVTQSPTHLIKTRGQQVTLRCSPKSGHDTVSWYQQALGQGPQFIFQYYEEEERQRGNFPDRFSGHQFPNYSSELNVNALLLGDSALYLCASFPILDRDLGEQFFGPGTRLTVL.

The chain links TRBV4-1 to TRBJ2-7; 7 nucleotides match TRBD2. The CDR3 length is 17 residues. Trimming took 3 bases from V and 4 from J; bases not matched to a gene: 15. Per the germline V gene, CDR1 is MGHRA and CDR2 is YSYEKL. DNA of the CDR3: TGCGCCAGCAGCCAGATCCACCGGGGGGAAGCGGGATACGAGCAGTACTTC. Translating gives CASSQIHRGEAGYEQYF.

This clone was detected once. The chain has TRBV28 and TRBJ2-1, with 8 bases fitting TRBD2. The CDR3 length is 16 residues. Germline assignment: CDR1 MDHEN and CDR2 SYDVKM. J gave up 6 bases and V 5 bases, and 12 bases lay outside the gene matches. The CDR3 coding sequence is TGTGCCAGCAGTACCTATGGAGCGGGAGTGGGCAATGAGCAGTTCTTC. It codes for CASSTYGAGVGNEQFF.

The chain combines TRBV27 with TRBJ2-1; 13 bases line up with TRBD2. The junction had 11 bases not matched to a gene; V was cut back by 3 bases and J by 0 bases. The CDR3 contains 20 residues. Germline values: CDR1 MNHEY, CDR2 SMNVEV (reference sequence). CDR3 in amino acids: CASSFYRLAGGRSSYNEQFF. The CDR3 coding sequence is TGTGCCAGCAGTTTCTATCGACTAGCGGGAGGCCGTAGCTCCTACAATGAGCAGTTCTTC.

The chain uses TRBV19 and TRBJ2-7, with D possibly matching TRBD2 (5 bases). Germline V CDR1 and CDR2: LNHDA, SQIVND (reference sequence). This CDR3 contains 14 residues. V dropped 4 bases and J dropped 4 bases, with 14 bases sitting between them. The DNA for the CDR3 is TGTGCCAGTAGTAGTACTAGTCCCACATACGAGCAGTACTTC. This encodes CASSSTSPTYEQYF.

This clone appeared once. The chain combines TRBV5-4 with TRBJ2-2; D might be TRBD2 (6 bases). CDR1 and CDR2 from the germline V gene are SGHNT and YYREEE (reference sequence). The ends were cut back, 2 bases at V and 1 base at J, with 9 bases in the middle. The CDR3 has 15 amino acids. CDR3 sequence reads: CASSFSGLNTGELFF. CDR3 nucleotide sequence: TGTGCCAGCAGCTTTTCGGGACTGAACACCGGGGAGCTGTTTTTT.

This chain's CDR3 is CASSVGTGQGYEQYF. The CDR3 nucleotides read TGTGCCAGCAGCGTAGGTACGGGACAGGGTTACGAGCAGTACTTC. The chain combines TRBV9 with TRBJ2-7; 9 bases match TRBD1. The V gene end was trimmed by 0 bases and the J gene end by 4 bases; junction bases not matched to a gene: 5. The CDR3 consists of 15 residues. The germline CDR1 and CDR2 sequences are SGDLS and YYNGEE.

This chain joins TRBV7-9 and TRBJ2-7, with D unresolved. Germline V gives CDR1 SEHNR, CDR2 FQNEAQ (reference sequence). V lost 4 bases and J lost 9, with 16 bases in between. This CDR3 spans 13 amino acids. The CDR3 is CASSSSASIGQYF. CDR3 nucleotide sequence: TGTGCCAGCAGCTCGTCCGCATCTATTGGGCAGTACTTC. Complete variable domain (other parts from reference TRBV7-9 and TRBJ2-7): DTGVSQNPRHKITKRGQNVTFRCDPISEHNRLYWYRQTLGQGPEFLTYFQNEAQLEKSRLLSDRFSAERPKGSFSTLEIQRTEQGDSAMYLCASSSSASIGQYFGPGTRLTVT.

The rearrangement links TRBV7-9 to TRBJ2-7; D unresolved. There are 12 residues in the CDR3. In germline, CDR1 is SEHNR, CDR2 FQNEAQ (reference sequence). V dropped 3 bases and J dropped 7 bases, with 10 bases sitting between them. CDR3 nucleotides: TGTGCCAGCAGCTTTGACGCTCGGGAGCAGTACTTC. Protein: CASSFDAREQYF.

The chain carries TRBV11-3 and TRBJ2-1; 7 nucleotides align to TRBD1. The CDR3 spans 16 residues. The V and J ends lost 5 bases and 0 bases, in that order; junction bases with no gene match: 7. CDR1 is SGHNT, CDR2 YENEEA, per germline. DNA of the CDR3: TGTGCCAGCAGCACCCACAGGGGAAGCTCCTACAATGAGCAGTTCTTC. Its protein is CASSTHRGSSYNEQFF. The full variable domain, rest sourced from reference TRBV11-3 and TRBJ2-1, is EAGVVQSPRYKIIEKKQPVAFWCNPISGHNTLYWYLQNLGQGPELLIRYENEEAVDDSQLPKDRFSAERLKGVDSTLKIQPAELGDSAVYLCASSTHRGSSYNEQFFGPGTRLTVL.

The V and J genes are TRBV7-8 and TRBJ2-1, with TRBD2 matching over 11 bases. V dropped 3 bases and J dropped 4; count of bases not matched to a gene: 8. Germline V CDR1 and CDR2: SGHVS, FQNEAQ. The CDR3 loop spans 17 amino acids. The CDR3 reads CASSFSGRGPLYNEQFF. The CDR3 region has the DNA TGTGCCAGCAGCTTTAGCGGGAGGGGTCCCTTATACAATGAGCAGTTCTTC.

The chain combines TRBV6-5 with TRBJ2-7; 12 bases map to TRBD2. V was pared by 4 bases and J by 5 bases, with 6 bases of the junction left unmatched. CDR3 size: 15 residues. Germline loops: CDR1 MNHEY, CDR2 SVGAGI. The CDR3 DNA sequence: TGTGCCAGCAGTTCCAGGACTAGCGGGACAAACGAGCAGTACTTC. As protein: CASSSRTSGTNEQYF.

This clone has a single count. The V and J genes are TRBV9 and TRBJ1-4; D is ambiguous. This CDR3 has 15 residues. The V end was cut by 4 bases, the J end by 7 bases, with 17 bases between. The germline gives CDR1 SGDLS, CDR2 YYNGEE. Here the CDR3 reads CASSPLLGESEKLFF. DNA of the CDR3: TGTGCCAGCAGCCCCTTATTGGGAGAGAGTGAAAAACTGTTTTTT.

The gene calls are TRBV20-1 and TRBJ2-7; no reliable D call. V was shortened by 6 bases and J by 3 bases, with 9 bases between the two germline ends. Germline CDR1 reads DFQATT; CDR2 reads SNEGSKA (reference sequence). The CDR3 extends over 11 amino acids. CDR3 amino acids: CSAARLYEQYF. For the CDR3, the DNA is TGCAGTGCAGCGCGACTCTACGAGCAGTACTTC.

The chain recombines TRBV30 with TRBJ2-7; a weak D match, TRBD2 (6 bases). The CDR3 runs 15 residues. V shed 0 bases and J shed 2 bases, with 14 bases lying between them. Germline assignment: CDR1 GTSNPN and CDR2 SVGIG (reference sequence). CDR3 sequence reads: CAWSVLGTGTYEQYF. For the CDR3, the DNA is TGTGCCTGGAGTGTGCTGGGGACTGGCACCTACGAGCAGTACTTC.

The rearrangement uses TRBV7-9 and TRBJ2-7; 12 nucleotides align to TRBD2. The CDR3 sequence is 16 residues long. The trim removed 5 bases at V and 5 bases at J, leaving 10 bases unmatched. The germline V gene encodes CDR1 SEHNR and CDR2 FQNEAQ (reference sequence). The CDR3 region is CASSTTSGGFYHEQYF. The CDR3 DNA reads TGTGCCAGCAGCACGACTAGCGGGGGATTTTACCACGAGCAGTACTTC. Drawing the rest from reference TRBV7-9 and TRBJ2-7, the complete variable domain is DTGVSQNPRHKITKRGQNVTFRCDPISEHNRLYWYRQTLGQGPEFLTYFQNEAQLEKSRLLSDRFSAERPKGSFSTLEIQRTEQGDSAMYLCASSTTSGGFYHEQYFGPGTRLTVT.

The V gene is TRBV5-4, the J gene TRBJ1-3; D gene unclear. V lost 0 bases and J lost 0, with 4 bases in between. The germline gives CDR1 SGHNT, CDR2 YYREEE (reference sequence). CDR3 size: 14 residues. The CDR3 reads CASSLALSGNTIYF. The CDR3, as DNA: TGTGCCAGCAGCTTGGCCCTCTCTGGAAACACCATATATTTT. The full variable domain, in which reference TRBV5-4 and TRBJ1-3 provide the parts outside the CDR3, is ETGVTQSPTHLIKTRGQQVTLRCSSQSGHNTVSWYQQALGQGPQFIFQYYREEENGRGNFPPRFSGLQFPNYSSELNVNALELDDSALYLCASSLALSGNTIYFGEGSWLTVV.

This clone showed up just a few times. The CDR3 DNA follows: TGCGCCAGCAGCCAGGGACAGGGAACCTACGAGCAGTACTTC. Protein product: CASSQGQGTYEQYF. V and J are TRBV5-1 and TRBJ2-7; 9 bases fit TRBD1. CDR1 and CDR2 from the germline V gene are SGHRS and YFSETQ. V was pared by 4 bases and J by 2 bases, with 4 bases of the junction left unmatched. This CDR3 comprises 14 residues.